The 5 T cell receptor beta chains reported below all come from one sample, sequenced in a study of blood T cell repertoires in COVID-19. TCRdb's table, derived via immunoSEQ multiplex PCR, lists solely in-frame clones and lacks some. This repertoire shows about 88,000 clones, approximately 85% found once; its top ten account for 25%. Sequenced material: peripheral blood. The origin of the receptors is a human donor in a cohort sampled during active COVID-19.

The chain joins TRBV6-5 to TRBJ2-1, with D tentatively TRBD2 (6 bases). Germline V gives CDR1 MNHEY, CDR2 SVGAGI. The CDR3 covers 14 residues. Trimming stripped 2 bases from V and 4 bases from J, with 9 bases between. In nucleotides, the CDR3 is TGTGCCAGCAGTTACGGAGGGCTTTACAATGAGCAGTTCTTC. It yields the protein CASSYGGLYNEQFF.

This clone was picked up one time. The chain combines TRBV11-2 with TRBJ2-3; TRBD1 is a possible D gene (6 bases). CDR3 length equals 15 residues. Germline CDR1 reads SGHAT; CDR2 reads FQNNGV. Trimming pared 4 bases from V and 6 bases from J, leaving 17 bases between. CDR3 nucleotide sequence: TGTGCCAGCAGCTCGGGACAAATGCCTGGGGATACGCAGTATTTT. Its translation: CASSSGQMPGDTQYF.

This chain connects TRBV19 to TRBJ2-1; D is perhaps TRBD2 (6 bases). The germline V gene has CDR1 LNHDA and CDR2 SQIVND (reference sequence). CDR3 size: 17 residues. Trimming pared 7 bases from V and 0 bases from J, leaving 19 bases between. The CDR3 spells CASTFRGSGGSYNEQFF. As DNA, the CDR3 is TGTGCCAGTACCTTCCGGGGTAGCGGTGGCTCCTACAATGAGCAGTTCTTC.

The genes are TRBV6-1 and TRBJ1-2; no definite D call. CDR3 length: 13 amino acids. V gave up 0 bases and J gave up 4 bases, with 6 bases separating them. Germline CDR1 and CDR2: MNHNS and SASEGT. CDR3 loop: CASSEAAGYGYTF. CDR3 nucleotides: TGTGCCAGCAGTGAAGCTGCGGGCTATGGCTACACCTTC.

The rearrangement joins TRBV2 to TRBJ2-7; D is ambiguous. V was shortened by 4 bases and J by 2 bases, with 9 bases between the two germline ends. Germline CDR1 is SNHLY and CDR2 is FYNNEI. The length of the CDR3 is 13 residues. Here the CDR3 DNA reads TGTGCCAGCAGTGGCCAGCGCACCTACGAGCAGTACTTC. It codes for CASSGQRTYEQYF.